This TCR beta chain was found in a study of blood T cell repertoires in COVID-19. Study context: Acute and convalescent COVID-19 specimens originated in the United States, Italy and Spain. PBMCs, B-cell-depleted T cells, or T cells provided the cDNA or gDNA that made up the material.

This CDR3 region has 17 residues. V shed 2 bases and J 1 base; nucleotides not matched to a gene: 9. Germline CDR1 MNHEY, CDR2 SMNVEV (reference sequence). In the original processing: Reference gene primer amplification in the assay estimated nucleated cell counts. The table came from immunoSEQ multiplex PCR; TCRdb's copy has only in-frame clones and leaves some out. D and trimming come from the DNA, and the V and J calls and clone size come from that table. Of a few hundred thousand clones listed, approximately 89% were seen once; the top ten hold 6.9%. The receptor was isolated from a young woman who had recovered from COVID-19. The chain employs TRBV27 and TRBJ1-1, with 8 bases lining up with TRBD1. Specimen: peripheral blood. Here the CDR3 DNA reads TGTGCCAGCAGTTTAAGGGTGGCCAGGGGGCGGAACACTGAAGCTTTCTTT. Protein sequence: CASSLRVARGRNTEAFF.